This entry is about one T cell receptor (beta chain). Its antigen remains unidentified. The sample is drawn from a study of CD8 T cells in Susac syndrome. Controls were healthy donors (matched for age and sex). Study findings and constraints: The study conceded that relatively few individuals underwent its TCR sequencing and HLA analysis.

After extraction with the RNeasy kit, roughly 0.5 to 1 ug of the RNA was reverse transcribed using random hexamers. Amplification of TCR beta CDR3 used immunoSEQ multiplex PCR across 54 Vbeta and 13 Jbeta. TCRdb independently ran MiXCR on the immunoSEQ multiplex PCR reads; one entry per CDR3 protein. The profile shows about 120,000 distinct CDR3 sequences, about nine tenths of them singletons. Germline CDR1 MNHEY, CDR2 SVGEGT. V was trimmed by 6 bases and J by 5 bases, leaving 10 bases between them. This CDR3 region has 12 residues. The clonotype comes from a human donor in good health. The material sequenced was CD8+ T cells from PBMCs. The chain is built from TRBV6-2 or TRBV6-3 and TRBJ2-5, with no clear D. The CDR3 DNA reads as TGTGCCAGCAGCGTCAACAGCGAGACCCAGTACTTC. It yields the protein CASSVNSETQYF.